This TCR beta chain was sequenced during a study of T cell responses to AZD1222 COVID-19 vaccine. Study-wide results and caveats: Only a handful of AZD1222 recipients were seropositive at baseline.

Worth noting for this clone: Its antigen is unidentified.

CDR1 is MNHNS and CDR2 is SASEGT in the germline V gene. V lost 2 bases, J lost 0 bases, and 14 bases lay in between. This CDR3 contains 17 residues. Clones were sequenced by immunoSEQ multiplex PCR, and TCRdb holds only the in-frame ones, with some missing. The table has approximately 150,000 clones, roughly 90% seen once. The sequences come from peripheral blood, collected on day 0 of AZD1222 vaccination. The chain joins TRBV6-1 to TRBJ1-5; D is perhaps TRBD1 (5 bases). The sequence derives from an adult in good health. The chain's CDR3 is CASSEPFGHHSNQPQHF. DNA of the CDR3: TGTGCCAGCAGTGAACCTTTCGGACACCATAGCAATCAGCCCCAGCATTTT.